This T cell receptor beta chain is from a study of Ad26.COV2.S vaccination and SARS-CoV-2 variants. Study-wide context: Intramuscular Ad26.COV2.S doses were given once or twice, 56 days apart.

Study results and limitations: Comparability of non-spike TCR breadth was observed across vaccine and placebo recipients.

Described treatment: 15 to 20 received Ad26.COV2.S at low or high dose, single or two shots; several received placebo; per-sample allocation not given. Day 63 following the first vaccine or placebo injection was when the samples were taken. The study used a vaccine consisting of an Ad26 vector that expressed Wuhan-strain SARS-CoV-2 spike. The CDR3 contains 15 residues. Deletions cut 3 bases from V and 8 bases from J, with 14 bases between. Germline V lookup: CDR1 LNHDA, CDR2 SQIVND (reference sequence). This clone has just a few counts. Its antigen remains unknown. Measured with immunoSEQ multiplex PCR; TCRdb has only the in-frame clones, and not every one. The sample shows 200,000 to 250,000 clones, roughly 90% of them seen only once.

This sequence originates from a person aged 18-60 years who received the Ad26.COV2.S COVID-19 vaccine or a placebo. The specimen was peripheral blood, collected in a trial of Ad26.COV2.S vaccine versus placebo. This rearrangement joins TRBV19 to TRBJ1-6; D gene ambiguous. The CDR3 nucleotides are TGTGCCAGTAGTATTGGAGTTCTTCCCGATTCACCCCTCCACTTT. Its protein product is CASSIGVLPDSPLHF.